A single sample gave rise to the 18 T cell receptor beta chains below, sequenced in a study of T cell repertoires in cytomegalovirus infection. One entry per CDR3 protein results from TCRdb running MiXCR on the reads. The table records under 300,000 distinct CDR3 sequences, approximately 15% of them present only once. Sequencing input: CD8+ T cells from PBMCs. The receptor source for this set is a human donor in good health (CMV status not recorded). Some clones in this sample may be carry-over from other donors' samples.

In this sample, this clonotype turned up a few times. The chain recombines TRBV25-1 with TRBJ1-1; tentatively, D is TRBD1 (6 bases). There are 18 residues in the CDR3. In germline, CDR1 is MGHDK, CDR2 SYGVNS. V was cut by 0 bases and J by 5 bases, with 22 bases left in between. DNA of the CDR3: TGTGCCAGCAGTGAATATTTCTTCGATGAGGGGGTTGGGACTGAAGCTTTCTTT. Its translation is CASSEYFFDEGVGTEAFF.

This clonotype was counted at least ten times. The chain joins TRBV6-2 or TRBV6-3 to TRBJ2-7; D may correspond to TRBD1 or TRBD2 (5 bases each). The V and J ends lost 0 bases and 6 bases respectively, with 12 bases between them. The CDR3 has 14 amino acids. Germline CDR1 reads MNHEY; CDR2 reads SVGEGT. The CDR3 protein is CASSYSRGSSEQYF. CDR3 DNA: TGTGCCAGCAGTTACTCGAGGGGTAGCAGCGAGCAGTACTTC.

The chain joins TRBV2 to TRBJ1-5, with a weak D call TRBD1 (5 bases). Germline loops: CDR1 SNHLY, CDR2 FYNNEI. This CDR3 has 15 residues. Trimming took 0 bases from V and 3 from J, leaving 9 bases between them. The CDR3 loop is CASSEARQHNQPQHF. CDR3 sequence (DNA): TGTGCCAGCAGTGAAGCGAGACAGCACAATCAGCCCCAGCATTTT. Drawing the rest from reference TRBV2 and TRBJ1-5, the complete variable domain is EPEVTQTPSHQVTQMGQEVILRCVPISNHLYFYWYRQILGQKVEFLVSFYNNEISEKSEIFDDQFSVERPDGSNFTLKIRSTKLEDSAMYFCASSEARQHNQPQHFGDGTRLSIL.

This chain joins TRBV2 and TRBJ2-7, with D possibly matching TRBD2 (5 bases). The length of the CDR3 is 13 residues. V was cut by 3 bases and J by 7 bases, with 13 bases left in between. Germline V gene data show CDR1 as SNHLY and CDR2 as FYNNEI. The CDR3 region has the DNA TGTGCCAGCAGTGACGGGGTGGAAAGGGAGCAGTACTTC. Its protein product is CASSDGVEREQYF.

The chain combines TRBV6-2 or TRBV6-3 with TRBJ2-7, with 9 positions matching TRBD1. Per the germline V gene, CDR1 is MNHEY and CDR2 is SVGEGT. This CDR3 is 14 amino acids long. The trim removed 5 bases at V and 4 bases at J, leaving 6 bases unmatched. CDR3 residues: CASSDGGQGYEQYF. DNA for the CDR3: TGTGCCAGCAGTGACGGAGGACAGGGGTACGAGCAGTACTTC.

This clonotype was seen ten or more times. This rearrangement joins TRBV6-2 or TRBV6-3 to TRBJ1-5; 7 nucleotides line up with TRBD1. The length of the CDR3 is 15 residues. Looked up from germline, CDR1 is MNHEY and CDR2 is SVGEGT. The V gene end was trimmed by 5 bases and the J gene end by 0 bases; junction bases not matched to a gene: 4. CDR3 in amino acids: CASSPTGHSNQPQHF. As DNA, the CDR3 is TGTGCCAGCAGTCCGACAGGGCATAGCAATCAGCCCCAGCATTTT.

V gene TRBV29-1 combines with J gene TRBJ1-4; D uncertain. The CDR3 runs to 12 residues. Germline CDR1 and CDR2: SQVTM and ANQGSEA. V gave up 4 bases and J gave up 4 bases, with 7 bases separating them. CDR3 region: CSVGADNEKLFF. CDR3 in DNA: TGCAGCGTTGGCGCGGATAATGAAAAACTGTTTTTT.

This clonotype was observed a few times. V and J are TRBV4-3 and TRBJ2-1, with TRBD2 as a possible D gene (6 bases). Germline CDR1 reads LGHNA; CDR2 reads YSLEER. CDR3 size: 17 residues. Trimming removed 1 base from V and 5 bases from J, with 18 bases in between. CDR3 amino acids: CASSQGAGGLTNNEQFF. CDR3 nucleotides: TGCGCCAGCAGCCAAGGGGCCGGTGGACTAACCAACAATGAGCAGTTCTTC.

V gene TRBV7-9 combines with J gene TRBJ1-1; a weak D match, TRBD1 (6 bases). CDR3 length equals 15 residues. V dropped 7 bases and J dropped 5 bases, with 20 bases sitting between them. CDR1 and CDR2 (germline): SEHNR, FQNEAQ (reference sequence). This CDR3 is CASTPQGRTITEAFF. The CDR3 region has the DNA TGTGCCAGCACCCCACAGGGCCGAACAATTACTGAAGCTTTCTTT.

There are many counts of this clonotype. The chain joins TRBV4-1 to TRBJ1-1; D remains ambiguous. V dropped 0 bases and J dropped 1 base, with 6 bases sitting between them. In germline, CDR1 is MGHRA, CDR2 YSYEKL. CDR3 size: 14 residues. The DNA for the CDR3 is TGCGCCAGCAGCCAAGATATAGAGAACACTGAAGCTTTCTTT. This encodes CASSQDIENTEAFF.

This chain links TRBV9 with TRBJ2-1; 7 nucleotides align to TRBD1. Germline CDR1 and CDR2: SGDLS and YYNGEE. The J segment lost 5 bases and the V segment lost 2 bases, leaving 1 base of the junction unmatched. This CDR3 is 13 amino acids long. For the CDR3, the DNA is TGTGCCAGCAGCGTCACAGGGGACAATGAGCAGTTCTTC. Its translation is CASSVTGDNEQFF. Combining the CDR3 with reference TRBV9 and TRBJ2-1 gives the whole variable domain DSGVTQTPKHLITATGQRVTLRCSPRSGDLSVYWYQQSLDQGLQFLIQYYNGEERAKGNILERFSAQQFPDLHSELNLSSLELGDSALYFCASSVTGDNEQFFGPGTRLTVL.

The CDR3, as DNA: TGTGCCGTTGACACCCCAGGGGAGCGGGGCATGGAGACCCAGTACTTC. Encoded protein: CAVDTPGERGMETQYF. The gene calls are TRBV5-4 and TRBJ2-5; a weak D match, TRBD2 (7 bases). The V end was cut by 10 bases, the J end by 5 bases, with 27 bases between. This CDR3 contains 16 residues. CDR1 is SGHNT, CDR2 YYREEE, per germline (reference sequence).

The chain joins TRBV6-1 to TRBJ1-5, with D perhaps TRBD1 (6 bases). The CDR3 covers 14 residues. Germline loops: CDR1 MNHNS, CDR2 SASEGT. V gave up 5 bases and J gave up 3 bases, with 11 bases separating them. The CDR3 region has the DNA TGTGCCAGCAGTTCCGACAGGTTCAATCAGCCCCAGCATTTT. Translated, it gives CASSSDRFNQPQHF.

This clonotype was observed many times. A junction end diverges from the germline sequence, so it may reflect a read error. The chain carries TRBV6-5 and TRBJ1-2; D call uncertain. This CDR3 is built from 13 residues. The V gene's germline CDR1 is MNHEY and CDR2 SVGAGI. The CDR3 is CASSHSESHGYTF. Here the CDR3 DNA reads TGTGCCAGCAGTCACTCTGAGAGCCATGGCTACACCTTC.

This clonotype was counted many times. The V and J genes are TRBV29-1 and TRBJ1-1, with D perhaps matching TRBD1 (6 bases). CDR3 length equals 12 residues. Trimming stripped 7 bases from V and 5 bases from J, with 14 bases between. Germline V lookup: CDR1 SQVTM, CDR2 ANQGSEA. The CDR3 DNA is TGCAGCGCCCCTAAACAGGGAACTGAAGCTTTCTTT. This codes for CSAPKQGTEAFF.

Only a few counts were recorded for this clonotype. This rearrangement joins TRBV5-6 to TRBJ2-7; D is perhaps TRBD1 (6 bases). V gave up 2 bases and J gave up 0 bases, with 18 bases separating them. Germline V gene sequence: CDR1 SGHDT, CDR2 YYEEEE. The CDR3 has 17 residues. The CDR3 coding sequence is TGTGCCAGCAGCTTTTTCTCGGACAGCGGATACTCCTACGAGCAGTACTTC. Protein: CASSFFSDSGYSYEQYF.

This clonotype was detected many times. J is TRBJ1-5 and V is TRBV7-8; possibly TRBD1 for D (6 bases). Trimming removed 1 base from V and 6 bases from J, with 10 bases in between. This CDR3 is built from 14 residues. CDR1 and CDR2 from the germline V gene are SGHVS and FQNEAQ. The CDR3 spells CASSLVGGLQPQHF. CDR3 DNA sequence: TGTGCCAGCAGCTTAGTGGGGGGGCTTCAGCCCCAGCATTTT.

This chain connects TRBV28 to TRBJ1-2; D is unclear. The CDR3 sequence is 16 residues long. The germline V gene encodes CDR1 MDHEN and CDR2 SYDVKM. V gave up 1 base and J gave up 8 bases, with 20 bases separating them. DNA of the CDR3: TGTGCCAGCAGTTTATCCGTCTCGGGAAGGGTCGGCGGCTACACCTTC. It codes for CASSLSVSGRVGGYTF.